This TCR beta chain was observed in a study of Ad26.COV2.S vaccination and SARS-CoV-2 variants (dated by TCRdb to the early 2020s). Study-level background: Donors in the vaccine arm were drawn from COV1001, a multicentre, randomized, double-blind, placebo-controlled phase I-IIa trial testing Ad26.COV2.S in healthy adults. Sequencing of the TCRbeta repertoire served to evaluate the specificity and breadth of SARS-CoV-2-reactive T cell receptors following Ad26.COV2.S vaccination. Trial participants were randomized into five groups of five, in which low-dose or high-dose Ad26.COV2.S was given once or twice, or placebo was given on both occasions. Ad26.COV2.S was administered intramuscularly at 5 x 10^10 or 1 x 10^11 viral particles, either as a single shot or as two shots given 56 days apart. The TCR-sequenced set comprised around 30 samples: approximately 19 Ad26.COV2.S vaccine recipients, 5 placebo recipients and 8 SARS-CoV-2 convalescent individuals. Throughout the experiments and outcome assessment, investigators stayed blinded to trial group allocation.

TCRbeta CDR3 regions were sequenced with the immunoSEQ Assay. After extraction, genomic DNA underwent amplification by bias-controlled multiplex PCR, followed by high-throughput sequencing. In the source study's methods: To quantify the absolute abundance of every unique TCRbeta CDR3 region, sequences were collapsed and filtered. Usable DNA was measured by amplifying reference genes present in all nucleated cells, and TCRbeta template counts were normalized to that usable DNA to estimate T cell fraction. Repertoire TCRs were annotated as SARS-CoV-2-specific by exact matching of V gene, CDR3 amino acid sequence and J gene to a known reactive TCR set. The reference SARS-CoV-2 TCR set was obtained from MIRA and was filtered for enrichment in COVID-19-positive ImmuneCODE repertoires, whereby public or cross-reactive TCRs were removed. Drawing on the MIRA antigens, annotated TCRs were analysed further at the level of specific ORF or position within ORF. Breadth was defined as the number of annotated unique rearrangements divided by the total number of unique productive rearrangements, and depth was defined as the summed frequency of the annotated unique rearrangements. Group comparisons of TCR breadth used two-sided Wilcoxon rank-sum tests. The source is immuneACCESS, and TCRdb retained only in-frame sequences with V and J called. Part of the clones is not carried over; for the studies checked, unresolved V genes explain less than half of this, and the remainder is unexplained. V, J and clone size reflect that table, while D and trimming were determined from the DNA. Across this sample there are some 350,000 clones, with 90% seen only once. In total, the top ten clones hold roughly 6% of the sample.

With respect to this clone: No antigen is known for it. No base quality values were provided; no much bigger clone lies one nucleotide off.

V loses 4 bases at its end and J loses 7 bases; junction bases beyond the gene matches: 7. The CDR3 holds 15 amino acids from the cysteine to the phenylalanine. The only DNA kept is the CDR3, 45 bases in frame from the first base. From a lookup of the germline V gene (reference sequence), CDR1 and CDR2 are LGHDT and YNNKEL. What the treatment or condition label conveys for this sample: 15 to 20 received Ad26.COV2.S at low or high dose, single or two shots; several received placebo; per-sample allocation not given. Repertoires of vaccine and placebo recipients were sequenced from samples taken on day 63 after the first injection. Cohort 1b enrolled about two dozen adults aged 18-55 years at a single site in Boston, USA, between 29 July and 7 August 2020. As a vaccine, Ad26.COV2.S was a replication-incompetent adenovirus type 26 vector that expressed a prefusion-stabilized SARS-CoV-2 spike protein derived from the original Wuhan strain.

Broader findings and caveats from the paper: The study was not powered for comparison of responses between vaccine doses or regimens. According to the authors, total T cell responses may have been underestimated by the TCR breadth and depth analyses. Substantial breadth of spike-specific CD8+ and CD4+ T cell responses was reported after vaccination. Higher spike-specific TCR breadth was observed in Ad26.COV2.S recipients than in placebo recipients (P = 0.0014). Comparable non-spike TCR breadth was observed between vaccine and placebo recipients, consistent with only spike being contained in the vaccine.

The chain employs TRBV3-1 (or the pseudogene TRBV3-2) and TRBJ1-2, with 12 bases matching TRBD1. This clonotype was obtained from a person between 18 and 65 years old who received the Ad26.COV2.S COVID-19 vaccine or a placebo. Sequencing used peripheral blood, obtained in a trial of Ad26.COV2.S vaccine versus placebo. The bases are TGTGCCAGCAGCCTGCCGGGACAGGGGGCCGGTGGCTACACCTTC. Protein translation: CASSLPGQGAGGYTF.